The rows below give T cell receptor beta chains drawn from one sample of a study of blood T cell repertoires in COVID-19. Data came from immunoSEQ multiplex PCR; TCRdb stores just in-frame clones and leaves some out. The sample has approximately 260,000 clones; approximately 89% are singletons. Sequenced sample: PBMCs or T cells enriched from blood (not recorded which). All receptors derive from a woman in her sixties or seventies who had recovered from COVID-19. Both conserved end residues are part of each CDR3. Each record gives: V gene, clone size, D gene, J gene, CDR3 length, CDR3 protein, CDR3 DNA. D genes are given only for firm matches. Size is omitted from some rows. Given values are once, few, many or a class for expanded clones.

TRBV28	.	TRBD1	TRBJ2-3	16	CASIPSSGQNTDTQYF	TGTGCCAGCATCCCTTCCTCGGGACAGAACACAGATACGCAGTATTTT
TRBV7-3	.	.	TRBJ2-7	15	CASSLTGGGAYEQYF	TGTGCCAGCAGCTTAACAGGGGGAGGGGCCTACGAGCAGTACTTC
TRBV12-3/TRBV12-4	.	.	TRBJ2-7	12	CASSLTAYEQYF	TGTGCCAGCAGTTTAACGGCCTACGAGCAGTACTTC
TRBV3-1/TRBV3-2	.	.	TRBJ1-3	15	CASSLGRGSGNTIYF	TGTGCCAGCAGCCTGGGTAGGGGCTCTGGAAACACCATATATTTT
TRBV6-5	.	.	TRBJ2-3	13	CASKNTNTDTQYF	TGTGCCAGCAAGAACACTAACACAGATACGCAGTATTTT
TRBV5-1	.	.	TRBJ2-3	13	CASSFSGADTQYF	TGCGCCAGCAGCTTTTCAGGGGCAGATACGCAGTATTTT
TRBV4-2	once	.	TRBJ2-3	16	CASSPPSEGEKDTQYF	TGTGCCAGCAGTCCCCCCTCAGAGGGCGAGAAGGATACGCAGTATTTT
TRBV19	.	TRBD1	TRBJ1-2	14	CASSEQGARGGYTF	TGTGCCAGTAGTGAACAGGGGGCGCGTGGTGGCTACACCTTC
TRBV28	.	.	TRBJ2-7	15	CASSLLGGGLYEQYF	TGTGCCAGCAGTTTACTAGGGGGTGGACTCTACGAGCAGTACTTC
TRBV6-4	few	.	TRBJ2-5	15	CASTDWRSFDETQYF	TGTGCCAGCACGGACTGGCGGTCCTTTGACGAGACCCAGTACTTC
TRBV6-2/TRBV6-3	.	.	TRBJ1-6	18	CASSYSTWSPDPGTPLHF	TGTGCCAGCAGTTACTCAACTTGGAGCCCCGACCCGGGTACACCCCTCCACTTT
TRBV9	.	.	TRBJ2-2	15	CASSLKDRNTGELFF	TGTGCCAGCAGCCTAAAGGACAGGAACACCGGGGAGCTGTTTTTT
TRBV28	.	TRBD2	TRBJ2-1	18	CASSPGTSGPEGYNEQFF	TGTGCCAGCAGCCCCGGGACTAGCGGCCCAGAAGGTTACAATGAGCAGTTCTTC
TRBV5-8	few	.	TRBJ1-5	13	CASSGISGQPQHF	TGTGCCAGCAGCGGAATCAGCGGCCAGCCCCAGCATTTT
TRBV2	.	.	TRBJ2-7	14	CASIRGSNSYEQYF	TGTGCCAGCATTCGGGGGTCCAACTCCTACGAGCAGTACTTC
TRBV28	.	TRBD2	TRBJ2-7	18	CASSSGRMAGGPSYEQYF	TGTGCCAGCAGTTCAGGAAGAATGGCGGGAGGGCCAAGCTACGAGCAGTACTTC
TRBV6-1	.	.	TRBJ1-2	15	CASSEMWGQDYGYTF	TGTGCCAGCAGTGAAATGTGGGGGCAGGACTATGGCTACACCTTC
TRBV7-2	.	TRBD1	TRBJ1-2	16	CASSLSNRGPLNGYTF	TGTGCCAGCAGCTTATCGAACAGGGGCCCCCTTAATGGCTACACCTTC
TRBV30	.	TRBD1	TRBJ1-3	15	CAWRLTGASGNTIYF	TGTGCCTGGAGACTCACAGGGGCCTCTGGAAACACCATATATTTT
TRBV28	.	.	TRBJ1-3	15	CASSQQLFSGNTIYF	TGTGCCAGCAGTCAACAGCTTTTCTCTGGAAACACCATATATTTT
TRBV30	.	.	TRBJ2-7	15	CALSGVYGNYYEQYF	TGTGCCTTAAGTGGCGTCTACGGGAACTATTACGAGCAGTACTTC
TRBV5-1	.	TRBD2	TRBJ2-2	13	CASSGGDTGELFF	TGCGCCAGCAGCGGGGGGGACACCGGGGAGCTGTTTTTT
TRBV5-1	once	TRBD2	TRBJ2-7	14	CASSGLAGEGEQYF	TGCGCCAGCAGCGGACTAGCGGGAGAGGGCGAGCAGTACTTC
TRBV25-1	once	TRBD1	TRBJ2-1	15	CASSESGTGGNEQFF	TGTGCCAGCAGTGAATCTGGGACAGGAGGTAATGAGCAGTTCTTC
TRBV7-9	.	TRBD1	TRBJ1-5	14	CASSFGTGGQPQHF	TGTGCCAGCAGCTTCGGGACAGGGGGTCAGCCCCAGCATTTT
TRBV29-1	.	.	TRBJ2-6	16	CSATEGDSSGANVLTF	TGCAGCGCCACCGAGGGGGATTCATCAGGGGCCAACGTCCTGACTTTC
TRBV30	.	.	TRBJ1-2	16	CAWSVAGTLPHYGYTF	TGTGCCTGGAGTGTTGCCGGGACTCTGCCTCATTATGGCTACACCTTC
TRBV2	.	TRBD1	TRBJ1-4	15	CASSQRRQGNEKLFF	TGTGCCAGCAGTCAACGTCGACAGGGTAATGAAAAACTGTTTTTT
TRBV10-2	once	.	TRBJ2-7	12	CASKRQTYEQYF	TGCGCCAGCAAGAGACAGACCTACGAGCAGTACTTC
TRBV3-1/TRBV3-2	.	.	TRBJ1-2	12	CASSSPEYDYTF	TGTGCCAGCAGCTCCCCAGAATATGACTACACCTTC
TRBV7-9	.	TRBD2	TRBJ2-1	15	CASSLQLAGGNEQFF	TGTGCCAGCAGCTTACAACTAGCGGGAGGAAATGAGCAGTTCTTC
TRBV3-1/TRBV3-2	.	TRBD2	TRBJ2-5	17	CASSQRPGTSGSQTQYF	TGTGCCAGCAGCCAAAGGCCCGGGACTAGCGGGAGCCAGACCCAGTACTTC
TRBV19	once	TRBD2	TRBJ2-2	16	CASSIRRGGDTGELFF	TGTGCCAGTAGTATCAGACGCGGGGGAGACACCGGGGAGCTGTTTTTT
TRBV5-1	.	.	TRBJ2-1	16	CASSSRGGFSYNEQFF	TGCGCCAGCAGCTCAAGGGGGGGATTCTCCTACAATGAGCAGTTCTTC
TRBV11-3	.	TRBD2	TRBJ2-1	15	CASSHTSGRGHEQFF	TGTGCCAGCAGCCACACTAGCGGGAGAGGGCATGAGCAGTTCTTC
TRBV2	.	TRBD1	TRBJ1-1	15	CASSDEGTGTTEAFF	TGTGCCAGCAGTGACGAAGGGACAGGGACCACTGAAGCTTTCTTT
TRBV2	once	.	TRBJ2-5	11	CASTREETQYF	TGTGCCAGCACCAGGGAAGAGACCCAGTACTTC
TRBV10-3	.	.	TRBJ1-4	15	CAISDRQAPNEKLFF	TGTGCCATCAGCGATAGACAGGCCCCTAATGAAAAACTGTTTTTT
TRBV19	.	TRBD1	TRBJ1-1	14	CASSIRQGHTEAFF	TGTGCCAGTAGTATAAGACAGGGACACACTGAAGCTTTCTTT
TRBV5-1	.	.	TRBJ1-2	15	CASRTYQGPNYGYTF	TGCGCCAGCAGGACTTATCAGGGGCCAAACTATGGCTACACCTTC
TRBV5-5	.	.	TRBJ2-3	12	CASSPGLNTQYF	TGTGCCAGCAGCCCAGGGCTGAATACGCAGTATTTT
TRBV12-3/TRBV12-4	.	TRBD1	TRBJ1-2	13	CASSLTGSYGYTF	TGTGCCAGCAGTTTGACAGGGAGCTATGGCTACACCTTC
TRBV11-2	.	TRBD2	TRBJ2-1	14	CASQAGAPYNEQFF	TGTGCCAGCCAAGCGGGAGCCCCCTACAATGAGCAGTTCTTC
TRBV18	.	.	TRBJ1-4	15	CASSPPGLSNEKLFF	TGTGCCAGCTCACCCCCTGGACTGAGTAATGAAAAACTGTTTTTT
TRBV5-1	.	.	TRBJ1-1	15	CASSLGAMRGTEAFF	TGCGCCAGCAGCTTAGGGGCCATGCGAGGAACTGAAGCTTTCTTT
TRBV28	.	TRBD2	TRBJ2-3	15	CASSLGGGYRDTQYF	TGTGCCAGCAGTTTAGGCGGGGGGTACCGAGATACGCAGTATTTT